A single sample gave rise to the 20 T cell receptor beta chains below, sequenced in a study of control samples from healthy donors and cancer patients (dated by TCRdb to 2018 to 2020). Library preparation used the immunoSEQ multiplex PCR assay. Imported from immuneACCESS, the table was reduced by TCRdb to in-frame sequences with V and J called. These copies leave out some clones; in studies compared against another copy, an unresolved V gene accounts for under half, and the cause of the remainder is not known. This sample comprises 70,000 to 90,000 clones, approximately 94% of them detected only once. Of the sample, about 5% is held by the ten largest clones. The specimen sequenced was blood. Source of these receptors: a young woman in good health.

V gene TRBV11-2 combines with J gene TRBJ1-5; D unresolved. CDR1 and CDR2 from the germline V gene are SGHAT and FQNNGV. Trimming cost V 0 bases and J 7 bases, with 10 bases left between them. CDR3 length equals 14 residues. The CDR3 is CASSLDGPGQPQHF. The DNA of the CDR3 is TGTGCCAGCAGCTTAGACGGGCCAGGACAGCCCCAGCATTTT.

This clone was observed once. This chain connects TRBV27 to TRBJ1-1, with D possibly being TRBD1 (6 bases). This CDR3 has 14 residues. CDR1 is MNHEY and CDR2 is SMNVEV in the germline V gene (reference sequence). V was pared by 4 bases and J by 1 base, with 10 bases between. The CDR3 sequence: CASSSPQGNTEAFF. CDR3 DNA sequence: TGTGCCAGCAGTTCACCACAGGGGAACACTGAAGCTTTCTTT.

This rearrangement joins TRBV3-1 (or the pseudogene TRBV3-2) to TRBJ2-3; 9 bases are shared with TRBD1. With 2 bases clipped from V and 4 bases from J, the junction kept 13 bases outside the gene matches. CDR3 length: 18 amino acids. Looked up from germline, CDR1 is LGHDT and CDR2 is YNNKEL (reference sequence). CDR3 loop: CASSQWRRQGVVADTQYF. CDR3 DNA sequence: TGTGCCAGCAGCCAATGGAGACGACAGGGGGTAGTAGCAGATACGCAGTATTTT.

This chain uses TRBV9 with TRBJ1-1; 7 nucleotides line up with TRBD1. The CDR3 covers 16 residues. The germline V gene has CDR1 SGDLS and CDR2 YYNGEE. With 0 bases clipped from V and 3 bases from J, the junction kept 8 bases outside the gene matches. CDR3: CASSVDYRGAYTEAFF. The CDR3 nucleotides are TGTGCCAGCAGCGTAGATTACAGGGGTGCCTACACTGAAGCTTTCTTT.

This clone was observed once. J is TRBJ2-5 and V is TRBV18, with TRBD2 matching 8 bases. Germline V gives CDR1 KGHSH, CDR2 LQKENI. V lost 1 base to trimming and J lost 3 bases; unmatched junction nucleotides: 7. The length of the CDR3 is 16 residues. The CDR3 bases are TGTGCCAGCTCACCACTCCGAGCGGGGGAGAAAGAGACCCAGTACTTC. It specifies CASSPLRAGEKETQYF. Full variable domain (outside the CDR3, taken from reference TRBV18 and TRBJ2-5): NAGVMQNPRHLVRRRGQEARLRCSPMKGHSHVYWYRQLPEEGLKFMVYLQKENIIDESGMPKERFSAEFPKEGPSILRIQQVVRGDSAAYFCASSPLRAGEKETQYFGPGTRLLVL.

This chain joins TRBV29-1 and TRBJ2-1; D not resolved. The ends were cut back, 3 bases at V and 7 bases at J, with 10 bases in the middle. This CDR3 is built from 12 residues. Germline V CDR1 and CDR2: SQVTM, ANQGSEA. This chain's CDR3 is CSVDPGGNEQFF. The CDR3 bases are TGCAGCGTTGATCCAGGTGGTAATGAGCAGTTCTTC.

The genes are TRBV18 and TRBJ2-7, with 8 bases fitting TRBD1. Per germline, CDR1 KGHSH and CDR2 LQKENI. Trimming at V came to 4 bases and at J to 9 bases, leaving 11 bases not matched to a gene. The CDR3 has 14 residues. CDR3 nucleotide sequence: TGTGCCAGCTCACGGACAGGGATTGGTGAAGGGCAGTACTTC. Amino acids: CASSRTGIGEGQYF.

V and J are TRBV27 and TRBJ2-7; perhaps TRBD1 as D (6 bases). This CDR3 has 14 amino acids. Germline V gene data show CDR1 as MNHEY and CDR2 as SMNVEV (reference sequence). With 5 bases removed from V and 3 bases from J, the gap between germline ends came to 14 bases. CDR3 loop: CASSADRPLYEQYF. The CDR3 bases are TGTGCCAGCAGTGCTGACAGGCCACTCTACGAGCAGTACTTC.

The chain uses TRBV28 and TRBJ1-2; D possibly corresponds to TRBD1 (6 bases). The germline CDR1 and CDR2 sequences are MDHEN and SYDVKM. V gave up 2 bases and J gave up 4 bases, with 17 bases separating them. This CDR3 has 16 amino acids. The CDR3, as DNA: TGTGCCAGCAGTTTAGGATCGGGAACAGGGACCTATGGCTACACCTTC. This sequence encodes CASSLGSGTGTYGYTF.

This clone came up a few times. The chain recombines TRBV7-3 with TRBJ2-3; 9 bases are shared with TRBD2. The CDR3 contains 13 residues. Unmatched junction bases numbered 1, after V lost 3 bases and J lost 6 bases. Germline V gives CDR1 SGHTA, CDR2 FQGTGA. The DNA of the CDR3 is TGTGCCAGCAGCTTGCGGGAGGGGGATACGCAGTATTTT. As protein: CASSLREGDTQYF.

The J gene is TRBJ2-5, the V gene TRBV10-3; possibly TRBD1 or TRBD2 for D (5 bases each). The CDR3 consists of 14 residues. In germline, CDR1 is ENHRY, CDR2 SYGVKD. V was clipped by 5 bases and J by 2 bases, with 12 bases between them. The CDR3 reads CAISSGTEQETQYF. For the CDR3, the DNA is TGTGCCATCAGTTCCGGGACGGAACAAGAGACCCAGTACTTC.

The chain recombines TRBV28 with TRBJ1-1, with D unresolved. The V end was cut by 5 bases, the J end by 0 bases, with 10 bases between. From germline, CDR1 is MDHEN and CDR2 SYDVKM. The CDR3 extends over 14 amino acids. The CDR3 region is CASSPPSMNTEAFF. CDR3 sequence (DNA): TGTGCCAGCAGTCCCCCCTCGATGAACACTGAAGCTTTCTTT.

V gene TRBV14 combines with J gene TRBJ2-1, with TRBD2 matching 12 bases. CDR3 length: 21 amino acids. J was trimmed by 2 bases and V by 0 bases; bases with no gene match: 14. Germline V gene lookup returns CDR1 SGHDN and CDR2 FVKESK. DNA for the CDR3: TGTGCCAGCAGCCAAGAAAACTCTGTCATGCTAGCGGGAGGGCCCTACAATGAGCAGTTCTTC. This sequence encodes CASSQENSVMLAGGPYNEQFF.

J is TRBJ1-2 and V is TRBV7-9; D not resolved. Trimming removed 4 bases from V and 8 bases from J, with 11 bases in between. Germline lookup yields CDR1 SEHNR and CDR2 FQNEAQ (reference sequence). The CDR3 loop spans 12 amino acids. CDR3 sequence: CASSSGARGYTF. The CDR3 DNA reads as TGTGCCAGCAGCTCGGGAGCAAGGGGCTACACCTTC.

The chain recombines TRBV7-2 with TRBJ2-5; TRBD2 aligns across 7 bases. CDR1 SGHTA and CDR2 FQGNSA come from the germline V gene. The trim removed 3 bases at V and 2 bases at J, leaving 6 bases unmatched. This CDR3 is 15 amino acids long. CDR3 loop: CASSFEGSGQETQYF. In DNA form, the CDR3 reads TGTGCCAGCAGCTTTGAGGGTAGCGGGCAAGAGACCCAGTACTTC.

The rearrangement joins TRBV5-5 to TRBJ2-7; a possible D gene is TRBD2 (7 bases). Germline V CDR1 and CDR2: SGHKS, YYEKEE (reference sequence). The CDR3 sequence is 13 residues long. V lost 6 bases, J lost 6 bases, and 16 bases lay in between. The CDR3 sequence: CASIGPGGREQYF. CDR3 bases: TGTGCCAGCATCGGGCCCGGGGGGCGCGAGCAGTACTTC.

The V gene is TRBV19, the J gene TRBJ1-2; a weak D match, TRBD1 (5 bases). Germline V gene data show CDR1 as LNHDA and CDR2 as SQIVND (reference sequence). The CDR3 length is 12 residues. V was clipped by 7 bases and J by 6 bases, with 12 bases between them. The DNA for the CDR3 is TGTGCCAGTACCATCGAGGGGAATGGCTACACCTTC. This encodes CASTIEGNGYTF.

This clone was found once. This sequence joins TRBV11-2 and TRBJ1-1; D unresolved. Trimming took off 0 bases at V and 3 bases at J, with 11 bases between the two ends. The CDR3 is made up of 15 amino acids. The V gene's germline CDR1 is SGHAT and CDR2 FQNNGV. As DNA, the CDR3 is TGTGCCAGCAGCTTAGACGGCCCCTCCGACACTGAAGCTTTCTTT. It codes for CASSLDGPSDTEAFF. Full variable domain (outside the CDR3, taken from reference TRBV11-2 and TRBJ1-1): EAGVAQSPRYKIIEKRQSVAFWCNPISGHATLYWYQQILGQGPKLLIQFQNNGVVDDSQLPKDRFSAERLKGVDSTLKIQPAKLEDSAVYLCASSLDGPSDTEAFFGQGTRLTVV.

This clone was seen only a few times. V gene TRBV11-2 combines with J gene TRBJ1-6, with 7 bases fitting TRBD1. The CDR3 has 13 amino acids. Unmatched junction bases numbered 2, after V lost 4 bases and J lost 8 bases. Germline CDR1 SGHAT, CDR2 FQNNGV. The CDR3 DNA follows: TGTGCCAGCAGCTCTACAGGGGATTCACCCCTCCACTTT. It is translated as CASSSTGDSPLHF.

The V and J genes are TRBV6-5 and TRBJ1-4; D not certain. CDR1 MNHEY and CDR2 SVGAGI come from the germline V gene. This CDR3 is built from 14 residues. Trimming removed 5 bases from V and 6 bases from J, with 13 bases in between. The CDR3 nucleotides are TGTGCCAGCAGTCCGCCCGGGGATTATGAAAAACTGTTTTTT. It codes for CASSPPGDYEKLFF.